The 13 T cell receptor beta chains below were found in one sample sequenced in a study of shared clonotypes between healthy human individuals. CD45RO-negative, CCR7-selected cells formed the naive CD8 fraction, which excluded terminally differentiated effector memory CD45RA+ cells. Repertoires were generated with immunoSEQ multiplex PCR, while TCRdb's copy carries only in-frame clones and drops some. The repertoire holds approximately 740,000 clones, with around 93% as singletons. Sequenced input: naive CD8+ T cells sorted from blood. Source of these receptors: a man in his thirties or forties in good health.

This rearrangement joins TRBV7-9 to TRBJ2-1; TRBD2 aligns across 10 bases. J gave up 1 base and V 4 bases, and 13 bases lay outside the gene matches. This CDR3 region has 19 residues. The germline V gene encodes CDR1 SEHNR and CDR2 FQNEAQ (reference sequence). CDR3 sequence: CASSSSVSLAGESYNEQFF. In DNA form, the CDR3 reads TGTGCCAGCAGCTCCAGCGTTAGTCTAGCGGGAGAATCCTACAATGAGCAGTTCTTC. The variable domain in full, with the rest retrieved from reference TRBV7-9 and TRBJ2-1, is DTGVSQNPRHKITKRGQNVTFRCDPISEHNRLYWYRQTLGQGPEFLTYFQNEAQLEKSRLLSDRFSAERPKGSFSTLEIQRTEQGDSAMYLCASSSSVSLAGESYNEQFFGPGTRLTVL.

This clone was seen a few times. The V gene is TRBV29-1, the J gene TRBJ2-1; D perhaps matches TRBD2 (6 bases). The CDR3 is made up of 15 amino acids. Germline-derived CDR1 and CDR2 are SQVTM and ANQGSEA. The V end was cut by 6 bases, the J end by 4 bases, with 19 bases between. The CDR3 DNA reads as TGCAGCGTCACCAGAGAGGGAGGTTCGTACAATGAGCAGTTCTTC. Translated, it gives CSVTREGGSYNEQFF.

This clone was counted a few times. V usage is TRBV7-9 and J usage is TRBJ2-5; 9 bases agree with TRBD2. Germline V gives CDR1 SEHNR, CDR2 FQNEAQ (reference sequence). The CDR3 has 18 residues. Trimming at V came to 3 bases and at J to 2 bases, leaving 13 bases not matched to a gene. The CDR3 coding sequence is TGTGCCAGCAGCTTTGGGACTAGCAGACCATTAGAACAAGAGACCCAGTACTTC. This codes for CASSFGTSRPLEQETQYF. The whole variable domain, filled in from reference TRBV7-9 and TRBJ2-5, reads DTGVSQNPRHKITKRGQNVTFRCDPISEHNRLYWYRQTLGQGPEFLTYFQNEAQLEKSRLLSDRFSAERPKGSFSTLEIQRTEQGDSAMYLCASSFGTSRPLEQETQYFGPGTRLLVL.

The chain combines TRBV2 with TRBJ1-4; tentative D call: TRBD1 (5 bases). CDR3 size: 10 residues. V gave up 8 bases and J gave up 12 bases, with 10 bases separating them. Germline V gives CDR1 SNHLY, CDR2 FYNNEI. CDR3: CASLAGELFF. The CDR3 DNA reads TGTGCCAGCTTAGCGGGGGAACTGTTTTTT. The whole variable domain, remainder taken from reference TRBV2 and TRBJ1-4, is EPEVTQTPSHQVTQMGQEVILRCVPISNHLYFYWYRQILGQKVEFLVSFYNNEISEKSEIFDDQFSVERPDGSNFTLKIRSTKLEDSAMYFCASLAGELFFGSGTQLSVL.

The chain uses TRBV6-5 and TRBJ2-1; tentatively, D is TRBD2 (5 bases). The CDR3 is 15 residues long. The V gene's germline CDR1 is MNHEY and CDR2 SVGAGI. V lost 5 bases, J lost 3 bases, and 14 bases lay in between. The CDR3 DNA reads TGTGCCAGCAGTGCCACCGCGGGTCACTACAATGAGCAGTTCTTC. Its protein is CASSATAGHYNEQFF.

The genes are TRBV2 and TRBJ2-7, with 7 bases aligning to TRBD1. J lost 0 bases, V lost 2 bases, and 4 bases had no gene match. The germline V gene encodes CDR1 SNHLY and CDR2 FYNNEI. The CDR3 extends over 15 amino acids. The CDR3 nucleotides read TGTGCCAGCAGTGAACAGGGGGTCATCTCCTACGAGCAGTACTTC. Translating gives CASSEQGVISYEQYF.

The chain joins TRBV29-1 to TRBJ2-7, with D unresolved. V was cut by 7 bases and J by 1 base, with 11 bases left in between. CDR1 and CDR2 from the germline V gene are SQVTM and ANQGSEA. This CDR3 comprises 12 residues. The CDR3 protein is CSAADTSYEQYF. CDR3 DNA: TGCAGCGCTGCTGACACTTCCTACGAGCAGTACTTC.

Details on this clone: In the same sample, other DNA sequences code for this CDR3. The chain recombines TRBV28 with TRBJ2-3, with D unclear. Germline-derived CDR1 and CDR2 are MDHEN and SYDVKM. Trimming removed 0 bases at V and 3 bases at J, with 4 bases between. This CDR3 region has 13 residues. For the CDR3, the DNA is TGTGCCAGCAGTTTATGGAGGACAGATACGCAGTATTTT. Protein: CASSLWRTDTQYF.

The DNA of the CDR3 is TGTGCCAGCACCTTTAGCGGGAGGGATGAGCAGTTCTTC. This sequence encodes CASTFSGRDEQFF. The V gene is TRBV27, the J gene TRBJ2-1; 11 nucleotides match TRBD2. The germline V gene has CDR1 MNHEY and CDR2 SMNVEV (reference sequence). V trimming: 7 bases; J trimming: 8 bases; junction bases outside the gene matches: 4. This CDR3 is 13 amino acids long.

In its sample, this clone was seen a few times. The CDR3 reads CASSEVAFSSYNEQFF. Written as DNA, the CDR3 is TGCGCCAGCAGTGAGGTGGCCTTTAGCTCCTACAATGAGCAGTTCTTC. The chain uses TRBV10-1 and TRBJ2-1, with D unclear. The germline V gene has CDR1 WNHNN and CDR2 SYGVQD (reference sequence). The CDR3 consists of 16 residues. V lost 2 bases to trimming and J lost 0 bases, with 11 bases between them.

The V and J genes are TRBV30 and TRBJ2-1, with 7 nucleotides matching TRBD1. The CDR3 has 15 residues. The ends lost 3 bases at V and 5 bases at J; junction bases unmatched: 10. The germline gives CDR1 GTSNPN, CDR2 SVGIG (reference sequence). CDR3 amino acids: CAWRSQGDSHNEQFF. In DNA, the CDR3 is TGTGCCTGGAGAAGCCAGGGGGACAGCCACAATGAGCAGTTCTTC. Full variable domain (missing parts from reference TRBV30 and TRBJ2-1): SQTIHQWPATLVQPVGSPLSLECTVEGTSNPNLYWYRQAAGRGLQLLFYSVGIGQISSEVPQNLSASRPQDRQFILSSKKLLLSDSGFYLCAWRSQGDSHNEQFFGPGTRLTVL.

The rearrangement joins TRBV28 to TRBJ2-1; TRBD2 might be the D (6 bases). CDR1 and CDR2 from the germline V gene are MDHEN and SYDVKM. The CDR3 contains 15 residues. Trimming removed 8 bases from V and 2 bases from J, with 16 bases in between. The CDR3 DNA is TGTGCCAGCTCACCTGACGGGAGTACCTACAATGAGCAGTTCTTC. It yields the protein CASSPDGSTYNEQFF.

The chain combines TRBV5-4 with TRBJ2-7; the D call may be TRBD1 or TRBD2 (5 bases each). The germline CDR1 and CDR2 sequences are SGHNT and YYREEE (reference sequence). Trimming pared 4 bases from V and 6 bases from J, leaving 20 bases between. The CDR3 totals 15 residues. In DNA form, the CDR3 reads TGTGCCAGCAGCCCAACCCTGTTTGGGGGTCGCGAGCAGTACTTC. It specifies CASSPTLFGGREQYF.